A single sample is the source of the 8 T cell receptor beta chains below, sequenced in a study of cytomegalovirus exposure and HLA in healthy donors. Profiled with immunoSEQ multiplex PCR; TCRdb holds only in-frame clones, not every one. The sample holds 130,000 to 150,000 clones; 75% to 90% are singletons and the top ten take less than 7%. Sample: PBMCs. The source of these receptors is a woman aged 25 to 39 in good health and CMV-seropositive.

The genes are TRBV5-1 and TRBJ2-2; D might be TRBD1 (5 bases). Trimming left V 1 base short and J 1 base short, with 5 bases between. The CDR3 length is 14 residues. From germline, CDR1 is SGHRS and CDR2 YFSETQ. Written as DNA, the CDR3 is TGCGCCAGCAGCTTGACAGGGAACACCGGGGAGCTGTTTTTT. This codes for CASSLTGNTGELFF.

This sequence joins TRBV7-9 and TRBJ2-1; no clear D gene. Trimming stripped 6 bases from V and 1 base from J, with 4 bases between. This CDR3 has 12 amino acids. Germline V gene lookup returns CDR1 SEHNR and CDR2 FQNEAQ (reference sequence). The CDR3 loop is CASRASYNEQFF. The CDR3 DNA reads TGTGCCAGCAGGGCATCCTACAATGAGCAGTTCTTC.

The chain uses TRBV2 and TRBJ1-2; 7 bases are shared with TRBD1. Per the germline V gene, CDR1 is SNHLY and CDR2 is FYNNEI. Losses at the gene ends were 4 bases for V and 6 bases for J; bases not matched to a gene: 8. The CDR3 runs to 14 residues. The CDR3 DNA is TGTGCCAGCAGTGTAAGAGGGGGCTTGGATGGCTACACCTTC. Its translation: CASSVRGGLDGYTF.

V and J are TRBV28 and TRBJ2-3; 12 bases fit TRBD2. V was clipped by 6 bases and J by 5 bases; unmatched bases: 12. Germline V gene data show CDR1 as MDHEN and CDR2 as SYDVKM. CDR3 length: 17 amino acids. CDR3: CASSTGLAGSALDTQYF. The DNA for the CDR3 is TGTGCCAGCAGCACTGGACTAGCGGGATCTGCACTAGATACGCAGTATTTT. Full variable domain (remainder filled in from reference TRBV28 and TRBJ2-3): DVKVTQSSRYLVKRTGEKVFLECVQDMDHENMFWYRQDPGLGLRLIYFSYDVKMKEKGDIPEGYSVSREKKERFSLILESASTNQTSMYLCASSTGLAGSALDTQYFGPGTRLTVL.

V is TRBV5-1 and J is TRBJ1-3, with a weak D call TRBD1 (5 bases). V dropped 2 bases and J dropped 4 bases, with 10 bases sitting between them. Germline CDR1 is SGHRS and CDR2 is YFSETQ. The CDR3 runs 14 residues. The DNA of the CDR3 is TGCGCCAGCAGCTTTGGAGGGGCCGGAAACACCATATATTTT. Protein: CASSFGGAGNTIYF.

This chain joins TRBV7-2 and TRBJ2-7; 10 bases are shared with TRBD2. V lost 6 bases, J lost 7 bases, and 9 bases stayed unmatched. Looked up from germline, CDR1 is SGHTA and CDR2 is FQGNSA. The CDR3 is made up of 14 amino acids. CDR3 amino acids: CASSRIAGGLEQYF. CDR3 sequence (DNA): TGTGCCAGCAGTCGTATAGCGGGGGGACTTGAGCAGTACTTC.

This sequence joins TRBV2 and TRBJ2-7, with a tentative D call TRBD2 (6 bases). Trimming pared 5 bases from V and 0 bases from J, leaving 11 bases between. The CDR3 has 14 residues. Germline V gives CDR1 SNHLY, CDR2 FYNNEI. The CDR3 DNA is TGTGCCAGCAGTACTAGCCGGAGCTCCTACGAGCAGTACTTC. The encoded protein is CASSTSRSSYEQYF.

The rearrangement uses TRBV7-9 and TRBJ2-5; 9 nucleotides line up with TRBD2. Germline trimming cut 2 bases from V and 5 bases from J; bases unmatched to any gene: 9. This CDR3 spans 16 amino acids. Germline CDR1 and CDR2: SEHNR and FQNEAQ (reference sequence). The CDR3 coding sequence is TGTGCCAGCAGCTTATTTGGCGGGGGGGTTCTGGAGACCCAGTACTTC. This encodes CASSLFGGGVLETQYF.